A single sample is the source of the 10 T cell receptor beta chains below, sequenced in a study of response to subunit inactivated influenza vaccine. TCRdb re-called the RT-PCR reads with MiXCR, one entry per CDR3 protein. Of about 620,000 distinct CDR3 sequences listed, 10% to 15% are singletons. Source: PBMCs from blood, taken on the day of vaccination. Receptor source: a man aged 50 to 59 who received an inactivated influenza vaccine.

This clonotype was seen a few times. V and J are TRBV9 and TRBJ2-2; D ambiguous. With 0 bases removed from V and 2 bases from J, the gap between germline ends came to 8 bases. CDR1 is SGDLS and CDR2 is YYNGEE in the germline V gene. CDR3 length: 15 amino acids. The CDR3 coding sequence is TGTGCCAGCAGCGTAGCACAGATAAACACCGGGGAGCTGTTTTTT. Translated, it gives CASSVAQINTGELFF.

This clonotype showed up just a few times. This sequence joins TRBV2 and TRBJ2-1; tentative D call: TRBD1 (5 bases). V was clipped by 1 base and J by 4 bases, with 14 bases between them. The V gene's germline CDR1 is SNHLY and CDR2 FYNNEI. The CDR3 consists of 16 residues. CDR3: CASSEVRTPYYNEQFF. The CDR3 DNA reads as TGTGCCAGCAGTGAAGTTCGGACACCGTATTACAATGAGCAGTTCTTC.

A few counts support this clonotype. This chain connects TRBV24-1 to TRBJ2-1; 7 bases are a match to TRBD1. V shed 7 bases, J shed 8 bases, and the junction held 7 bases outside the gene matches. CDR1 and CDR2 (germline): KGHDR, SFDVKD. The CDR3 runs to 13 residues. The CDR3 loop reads CATSEGQYYEQFF. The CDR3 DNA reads TGTGCCACCAGCGAGGGACAGTACTATGAGCAGTTCTTC.

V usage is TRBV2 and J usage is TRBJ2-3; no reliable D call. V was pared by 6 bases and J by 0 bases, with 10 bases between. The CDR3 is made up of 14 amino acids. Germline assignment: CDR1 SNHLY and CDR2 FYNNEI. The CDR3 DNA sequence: TGTGCCAGCAGGGGCTCTTGGAGCACAGATACGCAGTATTTT. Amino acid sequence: CASRGSWSTDTQYF.

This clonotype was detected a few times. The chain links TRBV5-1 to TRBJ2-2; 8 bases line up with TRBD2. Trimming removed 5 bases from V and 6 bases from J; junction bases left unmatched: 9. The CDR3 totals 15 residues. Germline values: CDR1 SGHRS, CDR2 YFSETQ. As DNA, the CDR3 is TGCGCCAGCAGTGAGGGAGCGGGAGTCCCCGGGGAGCTGTTTTTT. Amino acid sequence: CASSEGAGVPGELFF.

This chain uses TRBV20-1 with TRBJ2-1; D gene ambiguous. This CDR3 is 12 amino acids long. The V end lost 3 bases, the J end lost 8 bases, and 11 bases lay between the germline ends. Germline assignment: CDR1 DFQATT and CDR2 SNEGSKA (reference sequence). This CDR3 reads CSARDRLYEQFF. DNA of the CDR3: TGCAGTGCTAGGGACCGGCTCTATGAGCAGTTCTTC.

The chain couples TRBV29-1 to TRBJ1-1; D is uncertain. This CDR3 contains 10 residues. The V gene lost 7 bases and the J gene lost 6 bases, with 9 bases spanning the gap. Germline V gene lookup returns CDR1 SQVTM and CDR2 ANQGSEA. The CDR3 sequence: CSAHDSEAFF. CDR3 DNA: TGCAGCGCTCACGACTCTGAAGCTTTCTTT.

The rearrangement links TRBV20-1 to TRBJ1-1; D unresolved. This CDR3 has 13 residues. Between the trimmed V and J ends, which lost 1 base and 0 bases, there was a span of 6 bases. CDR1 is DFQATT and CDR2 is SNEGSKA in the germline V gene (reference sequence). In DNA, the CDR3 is TGCAGTGCTAGAGTGGGAATGAACACTGAAGCTTTCTTT. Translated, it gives CSARVGMNTEAFF.

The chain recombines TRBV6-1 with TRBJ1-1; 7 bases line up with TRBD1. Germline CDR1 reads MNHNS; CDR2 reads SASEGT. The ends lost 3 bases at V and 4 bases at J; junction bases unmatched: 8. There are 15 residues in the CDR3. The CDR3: CASSEFGRGVTEAFF. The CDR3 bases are TGTGCCAGCAGTGAGTTCGGCAGGGGGGTCACTGAAGCTTTCTTT.

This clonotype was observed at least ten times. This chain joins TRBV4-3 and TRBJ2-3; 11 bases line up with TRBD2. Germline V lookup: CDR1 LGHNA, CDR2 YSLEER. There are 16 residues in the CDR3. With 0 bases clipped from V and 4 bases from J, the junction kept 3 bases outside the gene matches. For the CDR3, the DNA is TGCGCCAGCAGCCAAGAGCTAGCGGGGGGAGCAGATACGCAGTATTTT. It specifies CASSQELAGGADTQYF.